The rows below give T cell receptor beta chains drawn from one sample of a study of blood T cells in healthy people across ages. TCRdb reanalysed the 5' RACE reads using MiXCR and keeps one entry per CDR3 protein. The sample consists of fewer than 950,000 distinct CDR3 sequences, approximately 53% of them appearing once. The sequenced sample was blood. Receptors were obtained from a man aged 80 or over in good health. The CDR3 runs from the conserved cysteine through the conserved F or W. The order of the fields is J gene, clone size, CDR3 length, D gene, V gene, CDR3 DNA, CDR3 protein. The D gene is left open where the match is weak. Expanded clones get a size class; other rows say once, few or many, or leave the size out.

>TRBJ1-2|NA|12|NA|TRBV20-1
TGCAGTGCTACCGGGGGCGTGGGTGGCTACATCTTC
CSATGGVGGYIF
>TRBJ2-3|few|15|NA|TRBV5-1
TGCGCCAGCAGCTCCGCCGGGACACCTACAGATACGCAGTATTTT
CASSSAGTPTDTQYF
>TRBJ2-7|few|11|NA|TRBV2
TGTGCCAGCCGGGACCACTACGAGCAGTACTTC
CASRDHYEQYF
>TRBJ2-5|NA|17|TRBD2|TRBV6-6
TGTGCCAGCAGCCGAGGACTAGCGGGGACGTACCAAGAGACCCAGTACTTC
CASSRGLAGTYQETQYF
>TRBJ2-1|NA|17|TRBD2|TRBV12-3/TRBV12-4
TGTGCCAGCAGTTTGCTAGCGGGAGTTCCCCCCGGCGATGAGCAGTTCTTC
CASSLLAGVPPGDEQFF
>TRBJ1-2|once|14|NA|TRBV27
TGTGCCAGCGGGACCGGGGGGGGGCTCTATGGCTACACCTTC
CASGTGGGLYGYTF
>TRBJ2-5|few|14|TRBD1|TRBV9
TGTGCCAGCAGCGAGGACAGGGTCGGGGAGACCCAGTACTTC
CASSEDRVGETQYF
>TRBJ1-1|NA|15|NA|TRBV29-1
TGCAGCGTTAGGAAGTCGGGATCTAAGAACACTGAAGCTTTCTTT
CSVRKSGSKNTEAFF
>TRBJ2-7|NA|15|TRBD1|TRBV9
TGTGCCAGCAGCGGAGGTGGACAGGGGGCATACGAGCAGTACTTC
CASSGGGQGAYEQYF
>TRBJ1-2|NA|12|NA|TRBV5-8
TGTGCCAGCAGCCGGAGACAGGCTGGCTACACCTTC
CASSRRQAGYTF
>TRBJ2-7|NA|15|NA|TRBV11-2
TGTGCCAGCAGCTTAGACGCAAGGGGCTCCTACGAGCAGTACTTC
CASSLDARGSYEQYF
>TRBJ2-1|NA|15|TRBD1|TRBV12-3/TRBV12-4
TGTGCCAGCAGTTACACAGGGGGGACCTACAATGAGCAGTTCTTC
CASSYTGGTYNEQFF
>TRBJ2-5|NA|15|NA|TRBV7-2
TGTGCCAGCAGCGTACAACAAGGTTGGGAGGAGACCCAGTACTTC
CASSVQQGWEETQYF
>TRBJ2-3|few|16|NA|TRBV29-1
TGCAGCGTTGAGGGGTTAGCCCGGGAGCGGCAAGATACGCAGTATTTT
CSVEGLARERQDTQYF
>TRBJ1-2|NA|14|NA|TRBV20-1
TGCAGTGCATCCTCAGGCCCTACTAACTATGGCTACACCTTC
CSASSGPTNYGYTF
>TRBJ2-5|NA|18|TRBD2|TRBV12-5
TGTGCTAGTGGTTCCGCCTGGATTCCAGCGGGACCTCAAGAGACCCAGTACTTC
CASGSAWIPAGPQETQYF
>TRBJ2-1|few|14|TRBD2|TRBV20-1
TGCAGTGCTAGACTAGCGGGGCTTTACAATGAGCAGTTCTTC
CSARLAGLYNEQFF
>TRBJ2-3|NA|15|NA|TRBV29-1
TGCAGCGTCGGCAGTCTAGAAGGGGGCACAGATACGCAGTATTTT
CSVGSLEGGTDTQYF
>TRBJ2-1|once|17|TRBD2|TRBV10-3
TGTGCCATCAGTGAGTCTGGAGCGGGAGGGCTCGGCAATGAGCAGTTCTTC
CAISESGAGGLGNEQFF
>TRBJ2-2|NA|17|TRBD1|TRBV9
TGTGCCAGCAGCGTAGACCCTGGGACAGGGATCACCGGGGAGCTGTTTTTT
CASSVDPGTGITGELFF
>TRBJ2-5|few|14|TRBD2|TRBV11-2
TGTGCCAGCAGCCGGGGACTAAACCAAGAGACCCAGTACTTC
CASSRGLNQETQYF
>TRBJ2-1|NA|15|NA|TRBV20-1
TGCAGTGCTAGCCACCTACGAGCGGGCGGGAATGAGCAGTTCTTC
CSASHLRAGGNEQFF
>TRBJ2-3|NA|14|TRBD2|TRBV20-1
TGCAGTGCTGTTGACGCGGGAGGGGAAGATACGCAGTATTTT
CSAVDAGGEDTQYF
>TRBJ1-6|NA|16|NA|TRBV12-3/TRBV12-4
TGTGCCAGCAGTTTAGGCCAGGCGGGAGGTAATTCACCCCTCCACTTT
CASSLGQAGGNSPLHF
>TRBJ1-1|NA|11|NA|TRBV6-2/TRBV6-3
TGTGCCAGCAGTGGGGGCTATGAAGCTTTCTTT
CASSGGYEAFF
>TRBJ2-6|few|17|NA|TRBV24-1
TGTGCCACCAGTGCCAAGAAACAGGGATCTGGGGCCAACGTCCTGACTTTC
CATSAKKQGSGANVLTF
>TRBJ2-7|few|15|TRBD1|TRBV27
TGTGCCAGCAGTTTGCTCACAGGGGGGCCCTACGAGCAGTACTTC
CASSLLTGGPYEQYF
>TRBJ2-7|once|14|TRBD1|TRBV20-1
TGCAGGGCTAGAGATGACAGGGGGGGCTACGAGCAGTACTTC
CRARDDRGGYEQYF
>TRBJ2-3|NA|14|TRBD2|TRBV14
TGTGCCAGCGCCACCACTAGCGGACACAGATACGCGTATTTT
CASATTSGHRYAYF
>TRBJ2-5|NA|14|TRBD2|TRBV20-1
TGCAGTGCAGTAACTAGCGGGAGGAACAATGAGCAGTACTTC
CSAVTSGRNNEQYF
>TRBJ2-3|few|12|NA|TRBV29-1
TGCAGCGTTGACGTGGCGCGCGATACGCAGTATTTT
CSVDVARDTQYF
>TRBJ2-1|NA|15|NA|TRBV28
TGTGCCAGCAGTTTATTCGGGACCACTTACAATGAGCAGTTCTTC
CASSLFGTTYNEQFF
>TRBJ1-4|NA|16|NA|TRBV10-3
TGTGCCATCAGTGAGTCGACCGGGGGATCTGGGGAAAAACTGTTTTTT
CAISESTGGSGEKLFF
>TRBJ2-1|NA|16|NA|TRBV5-1
TGCGCCAGCAGCGGGGACATCGGGGGCTCCTACAATGAGCAGTTCTTC
CASSGDIGGSYNEQFF
>TRBJ2-3|many|16|TRBD1|TRBV11-2
TGTGCCAGCAGCGCATACCTGGGACAGGGAAACAGATACGCGTATTTT
CASSAYLGQGNRYAYF
>TRBJ2-4|few|16|TRBD1|TRBV13
TGTGCCAGCAGCTTATTTTCAGGGGGAACCAAAAACATTCAGTACTTC
CASSLFSGGTKNIQYF
>TRBJ2-4|NA|15|NA|TRBV20-1
TGCAGTGCTGAACAATTCTCCCTGGCGAGGGACATTCAGTACTTC
CSAEQFSLARDIQYF
>TRBJ2-7|few|13|NA|TRBV27
TGTGCCAGCAGTTTGAGCGCAGGGGACGAGCAGTACTTC
CASSLSAGDEQYF
>TRBJ2-1|few|13|TRBD2|TRBV20-1
TGCAGTGCTCCCCAGGCGGGAGTCAATGAGCAGTTCTTC
CSAPQAGVNEQFF
>TRBJ1-2|NA|13|TRBD1|TRBV20-1
TGCAGTGCTCTCGACAGGGGGCGAGGTGGCTACACCTTC
CSALDRGRGGYTF
>TRBJ2-7|few|15|TRBD2|TRBV20-1
TGCAGTGCTAGCACTAGCGGGAGGGCCCCCTACGAGCAGTACTTC
CSASTSGRAPYEQYF
>TRBJ2-3|NA|16|NA|TRBV12-3/TRBV12-4
TGTGCCAGCAGTTTACGATCTAGCGAGTCCACAGATACGCAGTATTTT
CASSLRSSESTDTQYF
>TRBJ2-7|NA|16|NA|TRBV4-2
TGTGCCAGCAGCCAAGATAAGGGGACCCTCACCTACGAGCAGTACTTC
CASSQDKGTLTYEQYF
>TRBJ1-2|NA|18|TRBD1|TRBV6-2/TRBV6-3
TGTGCCAGCAGTTTTATTCGGGACAGGGGCGACGCGTACCATGGCTACACCTTC
CASSFIRDRGDAYHGYTF
>TRBJ2-5|many|14|NA|TRBV20-1
TGCAGTGCCCCCCCTCAGGGGGGAATCGAGACCCAGTACTTC
CSAPPQGGIETQYF
>TRBJ2-7|NA|12|NA|TRBV10-3
TGTGCCATCAGAGTCCAGGGGTACGAGCAGTACTTC
CAIRVQGYEQYF
>TRBJ2-1|few|13|NA|TRBV29-1
TGCAGCGTTGAAGAACCTGCTGGGAGCCCGCAGTTCTTC
CSVEEPAGSPQFF
>TRBJ2-1|NA|15|NA|TRBV11-3
TGTGCCAGCAGCTCCGACGCCAACTCCTACAATGAGCAGTTCTTC
CASSSDANSYNEQFF
>TRBJ1-2|NA|15|NA|TRBV21-1
TGTGCCAGCAGCAAATGTGGACTGACTAACTATGGCTACACCTTC
CASSKCGLTNYGYTF
>TRBJ2-7|once|16|NA|TRBV7-3
TGTGCCAGCAGCCTGGGGCGGGACCCCGGCTACAATGAGCAGTACTTC
CASSLGRDPGYNEQYF